The clone carrying this T cell receptor (beta chain) was detected many times. The read falls 3 residues short of the CDR3 end, and the missing part is taken from the germline J gene. With V trimmed by 0 bases and J by 2 bases, 14 bases remained unmatched. Germline-derived CDR1 and CDR2 are DFQATT and SNEGSKA (reference sequence). The CDR3 sequence is 19 residues long. These data come from a study of T cell clonality in common variable immunodeficiency. Here immunoSEQ multiplex PCR was the method, and the copy in TCRdb shows in-frame clones only, minus some. Altogether around 45,000 clones were found in the sample, and no singletons occur.

This clonotype was obtained from a person aged 18 to 75 in good health. The sample taken for sequencing was peripheral blood mononuclear cells. The chain joins TRBV20-1 to TRBJ1-5; 9 bases are shared with TRBD1. The sequenced CDR3 bases are TGCAGTGCTAGAGACCGAGGAATGGTCCGACAGGGGGGCAATCAGCCC. This gives the protein CSARDRGMVRQGGNQP. The complete CDR3 reads CSARDRGMVRQGGNQPQHF.